This TCR beta chain was sequenced during a study of breast tumors, draining lymph nodes, adjacent tissues. Germline lookup yields CDR1 DFQATT and CDR2 SNEGSKA (reference sequence). Trimming left V 2 bases short and J 0 bases short, with 17 bases between. The CDR3 has 17 residues. Broader study findings: Data only fit, rather than demonstrated, lymph node origin of most tumor T cells. Luminal-like breast cancer showed significantly higher tumor–nontumor repertoire similarity than basal-like. The data were judged consistent with most tumor T cells coming from lymph node and expanding in tumor. Tumor repertoires ranked between lymph nodes and nontumor tissue in diversity, with V and J gene preferences.

TCRdb called the multiplex PCR reads again in MiXCR, with one record for every CDR3 protein. The sample lists 200,000 to 300,000 distinct CDR3 sequences, 30% occurring once. Breast cancer patients provided tissue from their axillary draining lymph nodes. This clonotype was counted at least ten times. Its antigen is currently unknown. The clonotype comes from a female donor with breast cancer. Some clones in this sample may be carry-over from other donors' samples. The rearrangement uses TRBV20-1 and TRBJ2-1; no firm D call. Sequences were obtained from axillary lymph node tissue. CDR3 amino acids: CSARSLAETRSYNEQFF. CDR3 DNA: TGCAGTGCTAGAAGTCTGGCGGAGACCCGCTCCTACAATGAGCAGTTCTTC.